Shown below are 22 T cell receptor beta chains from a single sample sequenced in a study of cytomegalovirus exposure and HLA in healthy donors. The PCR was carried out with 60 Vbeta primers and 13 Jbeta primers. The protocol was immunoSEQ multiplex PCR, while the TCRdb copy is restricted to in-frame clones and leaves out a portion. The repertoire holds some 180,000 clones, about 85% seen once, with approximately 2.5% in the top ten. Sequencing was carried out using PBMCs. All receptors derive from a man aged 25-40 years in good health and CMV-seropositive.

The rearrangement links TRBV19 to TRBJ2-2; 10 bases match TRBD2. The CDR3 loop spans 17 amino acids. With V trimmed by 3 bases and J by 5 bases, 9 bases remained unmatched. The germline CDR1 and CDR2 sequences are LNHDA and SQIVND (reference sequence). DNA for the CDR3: TGTGCCAGTAGTATTGGAGCGGGAGGGCAGGGAACCGGGGAGCTGTTTTTT. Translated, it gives CASSIGAGGQGTGELFF.

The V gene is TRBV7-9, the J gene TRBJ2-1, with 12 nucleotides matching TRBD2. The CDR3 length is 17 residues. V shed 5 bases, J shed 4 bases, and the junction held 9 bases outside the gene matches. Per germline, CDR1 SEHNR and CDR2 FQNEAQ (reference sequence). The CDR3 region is CASSGRLAGDLYNEQFF. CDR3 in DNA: TGTGCCAGCAGCGGCCGACTAGCGGGAGACCTTTACAATGAGCAGTTCTTC.

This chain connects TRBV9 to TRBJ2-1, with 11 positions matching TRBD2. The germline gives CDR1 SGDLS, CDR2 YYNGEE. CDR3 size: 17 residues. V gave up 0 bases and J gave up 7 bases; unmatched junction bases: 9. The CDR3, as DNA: TGTGCCAGCAGCGTAGAGGGGCTAGCGGGAGGATGGAATGAGCAGTTCTTC. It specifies CASSVEGLAGGWNEQFF.

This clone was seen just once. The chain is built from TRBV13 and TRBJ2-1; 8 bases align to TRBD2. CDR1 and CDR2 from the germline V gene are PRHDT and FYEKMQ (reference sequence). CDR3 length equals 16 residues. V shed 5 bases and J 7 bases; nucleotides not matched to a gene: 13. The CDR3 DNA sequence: TGTGCCAGCAGCCTTTTTGGGGTAGCGGGAAGGAATGAGCAGTTCTTC. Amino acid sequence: CASSLFGVAGRNEQFF.

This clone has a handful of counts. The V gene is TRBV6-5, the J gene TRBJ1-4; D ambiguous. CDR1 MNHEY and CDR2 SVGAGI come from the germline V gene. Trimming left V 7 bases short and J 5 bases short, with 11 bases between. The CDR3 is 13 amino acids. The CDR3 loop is CASMRHRNEKLFF. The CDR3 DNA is TGTGCCAGCATGAGACACCGGAATGAAAAACTGTTTTTT.

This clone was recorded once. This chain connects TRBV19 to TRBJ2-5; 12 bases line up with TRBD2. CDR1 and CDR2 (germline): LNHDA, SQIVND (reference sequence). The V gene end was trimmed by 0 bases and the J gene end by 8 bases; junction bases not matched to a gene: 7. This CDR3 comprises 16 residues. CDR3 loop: CASSIDGRLAGETQYF. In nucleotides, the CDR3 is TGTGCCAGTAGTATAGATGGGAGACTAGCGGGAGAAACCCAGTACTTC.

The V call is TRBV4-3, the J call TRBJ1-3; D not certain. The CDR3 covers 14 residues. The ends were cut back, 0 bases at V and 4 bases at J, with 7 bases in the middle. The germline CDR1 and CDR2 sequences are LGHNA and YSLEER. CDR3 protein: CASSQDTVGNTIYF. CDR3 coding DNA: TGCGCCAGCAGCCAAGACACAGTGGGAAACACCATATATTTT.

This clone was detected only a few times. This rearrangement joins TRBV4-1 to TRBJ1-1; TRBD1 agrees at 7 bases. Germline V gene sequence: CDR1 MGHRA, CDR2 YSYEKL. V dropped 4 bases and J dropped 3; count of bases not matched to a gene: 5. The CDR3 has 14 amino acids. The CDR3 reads CASSPRQGDTEAFF. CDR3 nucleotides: TGCGCCAGCAGCCCGCGACAGGGCGACACTGAAGCTTTCTTT.

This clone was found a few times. As DNA, the CDR3 is TGTGCCAGTAGTATCGGGGGGAGGCTCTTCTACGAGCAGTACTTC. It yields the protein CASSIGGRLFYEQYF. V is TRBV19 and J is TRBJ2-7; 7 bases map to TRBD2. V lost 3 bases to trimming and J lost 3 bases; unmatched junction nucleotides: 8. From germline, CDR1 is LNHDA and CDR2 SQIVND (reference sequence). The length of the CDR3 is 15 residues.

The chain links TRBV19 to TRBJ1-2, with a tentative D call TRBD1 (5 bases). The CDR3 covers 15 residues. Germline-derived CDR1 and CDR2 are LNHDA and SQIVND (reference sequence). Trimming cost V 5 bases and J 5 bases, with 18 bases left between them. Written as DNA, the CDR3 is TGTGCCAGTAGTGCAGGGTTACTCGTCTCTTATGGCTACACCTTC. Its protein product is CASSAGLLVSYGYTF.

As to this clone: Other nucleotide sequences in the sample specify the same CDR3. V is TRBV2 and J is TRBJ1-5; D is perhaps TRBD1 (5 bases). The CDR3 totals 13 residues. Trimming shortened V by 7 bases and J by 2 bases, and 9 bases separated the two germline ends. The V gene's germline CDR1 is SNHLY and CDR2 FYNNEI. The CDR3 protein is CASMGQGNQPQHF. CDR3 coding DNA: TGTGCCAGCATGGGGCAGGGCAATCAGCCCCAGCATTTT.

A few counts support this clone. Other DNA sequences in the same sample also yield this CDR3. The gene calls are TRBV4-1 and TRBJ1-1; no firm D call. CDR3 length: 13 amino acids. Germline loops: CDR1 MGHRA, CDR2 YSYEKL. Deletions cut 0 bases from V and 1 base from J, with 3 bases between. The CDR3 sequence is CASSQDRNTEAFF. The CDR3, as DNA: TGCGCCAGCAGCCAAGACAGGAACACTGAAGCTTTCTTT.

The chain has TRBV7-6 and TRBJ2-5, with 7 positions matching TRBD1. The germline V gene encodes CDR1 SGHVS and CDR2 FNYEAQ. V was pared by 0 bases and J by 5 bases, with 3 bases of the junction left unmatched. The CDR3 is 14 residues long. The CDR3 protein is CASSLARGWETQYF. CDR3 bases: TGTGCCAGCAGCTTAGCCAGGGGGTGGGAGACCCAGTACTTC.

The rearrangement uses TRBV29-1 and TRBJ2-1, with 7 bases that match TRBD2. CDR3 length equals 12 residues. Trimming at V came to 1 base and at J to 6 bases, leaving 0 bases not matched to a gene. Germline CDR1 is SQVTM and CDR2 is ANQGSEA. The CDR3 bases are TGCAGCGTTGAAGGACTAGCCAATGAGCAGTTCTTC. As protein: CSVEGLANEQFF.

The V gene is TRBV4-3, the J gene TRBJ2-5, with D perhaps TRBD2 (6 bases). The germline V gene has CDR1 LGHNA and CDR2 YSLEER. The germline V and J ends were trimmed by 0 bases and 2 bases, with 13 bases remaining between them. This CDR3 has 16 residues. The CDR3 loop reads CASSQDLERAQETQYF. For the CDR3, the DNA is TGCGCCAGCAGCCAAGATCTAGAGCGGGCACAAGAGACCCAGTACTTC.

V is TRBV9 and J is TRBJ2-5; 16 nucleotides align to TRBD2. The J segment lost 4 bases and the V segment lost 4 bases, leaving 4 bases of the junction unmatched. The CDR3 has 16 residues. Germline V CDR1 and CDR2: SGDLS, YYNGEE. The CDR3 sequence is CASSKGLAGGTETQYF. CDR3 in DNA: TGTGCCAGCAGCAAGGGACTAGCGGGAGGGACAGAGACCCAGTACTTC.

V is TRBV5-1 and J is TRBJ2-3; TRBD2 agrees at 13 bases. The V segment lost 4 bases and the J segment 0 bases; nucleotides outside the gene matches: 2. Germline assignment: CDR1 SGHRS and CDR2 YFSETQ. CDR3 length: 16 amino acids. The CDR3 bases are TGCGCCAGCAGCCCGGGACTAGCGGGAAGCACAGATACGCAGTATTTT. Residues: CASSPGLAGSTDTQYF.

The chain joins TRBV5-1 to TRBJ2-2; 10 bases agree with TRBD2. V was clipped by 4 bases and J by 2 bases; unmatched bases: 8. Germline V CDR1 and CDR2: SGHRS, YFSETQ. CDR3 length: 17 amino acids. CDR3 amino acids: CASSVGLAGGNTGELFF. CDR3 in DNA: TGCGCCAGCAGCGTAGGTTTAGCGGGAGGCAACACCGGGGAGCTGTTTTTT.

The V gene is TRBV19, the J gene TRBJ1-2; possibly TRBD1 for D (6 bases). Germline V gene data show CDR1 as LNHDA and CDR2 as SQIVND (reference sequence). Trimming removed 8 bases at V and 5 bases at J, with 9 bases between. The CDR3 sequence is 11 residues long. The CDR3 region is CASGTGYGYTF. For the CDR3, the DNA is TGTGCCAGTGGAACAGGGTATGGCTACACCTTC.

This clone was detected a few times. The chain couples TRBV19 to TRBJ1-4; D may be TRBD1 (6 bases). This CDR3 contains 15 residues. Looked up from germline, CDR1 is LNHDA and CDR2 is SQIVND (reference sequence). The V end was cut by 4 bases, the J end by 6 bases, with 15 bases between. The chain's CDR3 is CASSKGGAMDEKLFF. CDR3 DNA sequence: TGTGCCAGTAGTAAGGGGGGGGCGATGGATGAAAAACTGTTTTTT.

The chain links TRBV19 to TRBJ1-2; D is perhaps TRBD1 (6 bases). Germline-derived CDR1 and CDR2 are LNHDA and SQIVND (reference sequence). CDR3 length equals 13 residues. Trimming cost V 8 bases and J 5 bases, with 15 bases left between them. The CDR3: CASGRGGGYGYTF. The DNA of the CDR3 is TGTGCCAGTGGGAGAGGGGGGGGATATGGCTACACCTTC.

CDR3 nucleotides: TGTGCCAGCAGCAACCTTCAGGGGGAGGTGAACACTGAAGCTTTCTTT. The encoded protein is CASSNLQGEVNTEAFF. V and J are TRBV21-1 and TRBJ1-1; whether TRBD1, the table's D call, matches the DNA was not checked. TRBV21-1 is designated a pseudogene. There are 16 residues in the CDR3.